Sequencing of this TCR beta chain was carried out in a study of T cell clonotyping in hematopoietic cell transplantation. General observations from the study: No sorting was done, leaving CD4 and CD8 contributions mixed. After transplant, recipient diversity fell while pathologically expanded clonotypes grew through day 180.

In its sample, this clone was seen a few times. Antigen: not known. V lost 1 base to trimming and J lost 3 bases, with 18 bases between them. Germline V gene data show CDR1 as SGHTA and CDR2 as FQGNSA. The CDR3 contains 17 residues. Sequencing was performed with immunoSEQ multiplex PCR; in TCRdb, only in-frame clones are kept and a portion is missing. The repertoire includes 30,000 to 45,000 clones, about 87% of them detected once, and under 2% sits in the top ten. This receptor was identified in a woman in her thirties or forties in good health. Some clones in this sample may be carry-over from other donors' samples. This chain connects TRBV7-2 to TRBJ1-1; no clear D gene. Sequencing input: peripheral blood mononuclear cells. The CDR3 region is CASSLGMGGPGHTEAFF. The CDR3 DNA follows: TGTGCCAGCAGCTTAGGGATGGGAGGGCCCGGACACACTGAAGCTTTCTTT.